This T cell receptor beta chain was captured by sequencing in a study of CD8+ T cells in alopecia areata. Overall study: Dosing spanned 6 to 18 months on tofacitinib, then 6 months off drug.

Those with alopecia areata gave lesional scalp punch biopsies and peripheral blood. Sorted out of PBMCs were CD4+ T cells and CD8+ T cells. RNA extraction was followed by reverse transcription into cDNA, which acted as the sequencing template. Libraries were prepared by immunoSEQ multiplex PCR; TCRdb keeps only in-frame clonotypes and omits some of them. The repertoire holds about 250,000 clones, with roughly 69% as singletons. The sample consisted of CD4+ T cells sorted from blood, taken at week 0. This clonotype was sampled from a human donor with alopecia areata.

The CDR3 reads CASSLAAPSSYNEQFF. The DNA of the CDR3 is TGCGCCAGCAGTTTAGCAGCCCCGAGCTCCTACAATGAGCAGTTCTTC. This chain connects TRBV5-1 to TRBJ2-1; no clear D gene. V lost 5 bases to trimming and J lost 0 bases, with 15 bases between them. This CDR3 has 16 amino acids. CDR1 is SGHRS and CDR2 is YFSETQ in the germline V gene.